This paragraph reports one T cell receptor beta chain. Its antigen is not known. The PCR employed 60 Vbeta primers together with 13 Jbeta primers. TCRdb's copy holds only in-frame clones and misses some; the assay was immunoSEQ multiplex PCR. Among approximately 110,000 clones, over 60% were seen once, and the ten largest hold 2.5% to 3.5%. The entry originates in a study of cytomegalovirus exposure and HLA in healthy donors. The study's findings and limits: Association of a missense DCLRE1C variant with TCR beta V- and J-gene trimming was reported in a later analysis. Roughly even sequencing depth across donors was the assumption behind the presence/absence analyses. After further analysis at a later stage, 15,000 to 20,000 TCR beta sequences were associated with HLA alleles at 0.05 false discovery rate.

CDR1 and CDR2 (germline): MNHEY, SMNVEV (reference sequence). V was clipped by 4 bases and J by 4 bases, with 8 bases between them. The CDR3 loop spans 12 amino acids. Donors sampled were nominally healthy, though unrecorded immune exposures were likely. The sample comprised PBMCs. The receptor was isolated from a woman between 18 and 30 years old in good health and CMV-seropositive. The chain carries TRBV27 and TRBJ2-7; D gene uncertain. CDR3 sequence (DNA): TGTGCCAGCAGTTCACCGCGATACGAGCAGTACTTC. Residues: CASSSPRYEQYF.